Sequencing of this T cell receptor (beta chain) was carried out in a study of post-analysis software for immune sequencing data. Turning to the study itself: Secondary progressive, relapsing-remitting and progressive-relapsing multiple sclerosis were among the included disease courses. Study results and limitations: Normalized Chao1 diversity in multiple sclerosis patients fell significantly below that of controls. With TRBV5-6, TRBV5-1 and TRBV20-1 included, 4 to 6 TRBV segments were more frequent in patients than in controls.

Unique molecular identifiers featured in each of the TCR beta cDNA libraries. TCRdb fed the PCR reads into MiXCR, producing one record per CDR3 protein. The sample includes more than 500,000 distinct CDR3 sequences, 34% seen only once; the top ten take approximately 6%. As to this clonotype: No antigen is known for it. A read error is likely, as this CDR3 ends without the conserved phenylalanine or tryptophan.

V lost 5 bases, J lost 2 bases, and 9 bases lay in between. There are 12 residues in the CDR3. Germline-derived CDR1 and CDR2 are DFQATT and SNEGSKA (reference sequence). This receptor was obtained from a girl aged 2-17 years with multiple sclerosis. Sequenced sample: blood. V is TRBV20-1 and J is TRBJ1-1; D unresolved. Here the CDR3 DNA reads TGCAGTGCTTGGGTAGCTAACACTGAAGCTTTCTTG. Its protein product is CSAWVANTEAFL.